This passage covers 10 T cell receptor beta chains from one sample sequenced in a study of T-cell reconstitution after alpha-beta-depleted transplantation in children (TCRdb year 2016). This sample's treatment or condition label indicates: allogeneic hematopoietic cell transplantation with graft depleted of TCRalphabeta T cells and CD19 B cells. The library was prepared using PCR. The reads were generated on an Illumina HiSeq 2500. To normalize quantification of the TCRbeta repertoire, the TCR libraries were built with molecular barcoding that relied on unique molecular identifiers. The public reads were run again by TCRdb, first through fastp at Q25 and then through MiXCR, and only productive beta chains were kept. Records with the same CDR3 protein are collapsed into one entry carrying the most frequent genes and DNA. This sample lists 600,000 to 700,000 distinct CDR3 sequences; about an eighth were detected once. The ten largest clonotypes hold around 0.76% of the sample.

This specimen was PBMCs, taken before TCRalphabeta/CD19-depleted stem cell transplant. The receptor set was obtained from a girl aged 2-10 years with congenital amegakaryocytic thrombocytopenia, due to receive a stem cell transplant.

This clonotype was observed a few times. The chain combines TRBV14 with TRBJ1-5; D is unresolved. The CDR3 sequence is 13 residues long. The germline V and J ends were trimmed by 1 base and 5 bases, with 6 bases remaining between them. The V gene's germline CDR1 is SGHDN and CDR2 FVKESK. This chain's CDR3 is CASSQGRDQPQHF. In nucleotides, the CDR3 is TGTGCCAGCAGCCAAGGCAGAGATCAGCCCCAGCATTTT.

The chain recombines TRBV5-1 with TRBJ1-2; 8 positions match TRBD1. The CDR3 runs 19 residues. With 0 bases clipped from V and 4 bases from J, the junction kept 17 bases outside the gene matches. Germline V gene data show CDR1 as SGHRS and CDR2 as YFSETQ. CDR3 in DNA: TGCGCCAGCAGCTTGGGGGCCGGCCGTATATCGGGACAGGCCTATGGCTACACCTTC. Its translation is CASSLGAGRISGQAYGYTF.

This clonotype has ten or more counts. The V gene is TRBV28, the J gene TRBJ2-2, with 8 bases fitting TRBD2. The CDR3 covers 14 residues. In germline, CDR1 is MDHEN, CDR2 SYDVKM. The ends lost 2 bases at V and 7 bases at J; junction bases unmatched: 3. The CDR3 DNA sequence: TGTGCCAGCAGTTTAAGAAGCGGGAGCGGGGAGCTGTTTTTT. Encoded protein: CASSLRSGSGELFF.

This clonotype has a count of ten or more. The V gene is TRBV9, the J gene TRBJ2-4, with D possibly TRBD1 on 6 matching bases. V shed 3 bases and J shed 2 bases, with 15 bases lying between them. The CDR3 has 16 residues. Germline loops: CDR1 SGDLS, CDR2 YYNGEE. The CDR3 nucleotides are TGTGCCAGCAGCGCATCCCAGGGGCGAACCAAAAACATTCAGTACTTC. Residues: CASSASQGRTKNIQYF.

Ten or more counts support this clonotype. The chain carries TRBV20-1 and TRBJ2-3; D possibly corresponds to TRBD2 (6 bases). Germline V gives CDR1 DFQATT, CDR2 SNEGSKA (reference sequence). Trimming pared 2 bases from V and 0 bases from J, leaving 9 bases between. CDR3 size: 14 residues. The CDR3 is CSARRLASTDTQYF. The CDR3 DNA is TGCAGTGCTAGACGGCTAGCGAGCACAGATACGCAGTATTTT.

This clonotype showed up just a few times. CDR3 sequence (DNA): TGCAGCGTTGATCGACGCCAGATCTACAATGAGCAGTTCTTC. The encoded protein is CSVDRRQIYNEQFF. The gene calls are TRBV29-1 and TRBJ2-1; D gene ambiguous. Germline loops: CDR1 SQVTM, CDR2 ANQGSEA. V lost 3 bases and J lost 3, with 12 bases in between. The CDR3 is 14 amino acids.

This clonotype was detected ten times or more. The rearrangement joins TRBV12-3 or TRBV12-4 to TRBJ1-1, with unresolved D. The CDR3 spans 13 residues. Trimming left V 7 bases short and J 3 bases short, with 12 bases between. As DNA, the CDR3 is TGTGCCAGCACAATGGGCGGCCACACTGAAGCTTTCTTT. Its translation is CASTMGGHTEAFF.

The chain couples TRBV5-1 to TRBJ2-1, with D unclear. This CDR3 has 14 amino acids. The V end was cut by 2 bases, the J end by 3 bases, with 9 bases between. CDR1 is SGHRS, CDR2 YFSETQ, per germline. This CDR3 is CASSFSADYNEQFF. The CDR3 DNA follows: TGCGCCAGCAGCTTCTCGGCAGACTACAATGAGCAGTTCTTC.

At least ten counts were recorded for this clonotype. This chain connects TRBV5-1 to TRBJ2-1; 7 nucleotides align to TRBD2. Germline-derived CDR1 and CDR2 are SGHRS and YFSETQ. This CDR3 has 16 amino acids. The V and J ends lost 4 bases and 7 bases, in that order; junction bases with no gene match: 14. Written as DNA, the CDR3 is TGCGCCAGCAGCGAGGGGTTCGGGAGGTTGCTGAATGAGCAGTTCTTC. Amino acid sequence: CASSEGFGRLLNEQFF.

This clonotype has at least ten counts. V usage is TRBV20-1 and J usage is TRBJ2-3; tentatively, D is TRBD2 (6 bases). Trimming removed 1 base at V and 5 bases at J, with 13 bases between. The CDR3 has 14 residues. CDR1 is DFQATT, CDR2 SNEGSKA, per germline (reference sequence). In DNA form, the CDR3 reads TGCAGTGCTAGAGTCCGGGAGTATAGAGATACGCAGTATTTT. This sequence encodes CSARVREYRDTQYF.